This T cell receptor beta chain stems from a study of T cell responses to AZD1222 COVID-19 vaccine. General study results and limits: Only five to seven individuals given AZD1222 were seropositive at baseline. The donor group comprised mostly white British people and more females; the analysis possibly underestimated clonal diversity. Nearly half of spike-specific TCRs reportedly go after variant regions that carry no mutations.

Turning to this clone: The target antigen is unknown. One junction end disagrees with the germline gene, perhaps due to a read error.

TCRdb's table, derived via immunoSEQ multiplex PCR, lists solely in-frame clones and lacks some. The sample table includes around 150,000 clones. The CDR3 runs to 12 residues. This chain joins TRBV12-3 or TRBV12-4 and TRBJ2-7; TRBD2 aligns across 7 bases. Sequenced sample: peripheral blood. The TCR comes from an adult in good health. In nucleotides, the CDR3 is TGTGCCAGCAGCCCAAAGGGAGGGATCGATCACTTC. Protein: CASSPKGGIDHF.